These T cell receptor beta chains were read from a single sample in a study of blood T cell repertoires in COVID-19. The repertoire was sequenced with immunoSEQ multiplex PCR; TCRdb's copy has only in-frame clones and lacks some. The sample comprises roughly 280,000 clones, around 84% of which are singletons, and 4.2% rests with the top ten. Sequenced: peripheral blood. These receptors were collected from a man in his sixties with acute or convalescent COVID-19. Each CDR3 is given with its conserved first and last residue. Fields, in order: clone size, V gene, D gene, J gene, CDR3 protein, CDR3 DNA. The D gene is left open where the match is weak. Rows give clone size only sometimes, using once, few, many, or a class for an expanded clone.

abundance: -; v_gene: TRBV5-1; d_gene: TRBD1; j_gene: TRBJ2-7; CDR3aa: CASSPTGTYEQYF; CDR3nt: TGCGCCAGCAGTCCGACAGGGACCTACGAGCAGTACTTC
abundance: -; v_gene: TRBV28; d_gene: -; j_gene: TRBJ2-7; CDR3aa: CASSLTGNEQYF; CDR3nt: TGTGCCAGCAGCCTTACAGGGAACGAGCAGTACTTC
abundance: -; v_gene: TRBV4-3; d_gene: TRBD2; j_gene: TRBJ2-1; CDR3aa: CASSQDPPGGEGHEQFF; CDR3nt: TGCGCCAGCAGCCAAGACCCCCCGGGAGGGGAGGGCCATGAGCAGTTCTTC
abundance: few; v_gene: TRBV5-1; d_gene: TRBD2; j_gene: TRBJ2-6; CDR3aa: CASSLSGRAIPPGGANVLTF; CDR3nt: TGCGCCAGCAGCTTGAGTGGGAGGGCCATCCCCCCGGGGGGGGCCAACGTCCTGACTTTC
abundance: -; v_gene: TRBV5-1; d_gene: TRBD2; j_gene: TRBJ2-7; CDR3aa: CASRSTSGRVPYEQYF; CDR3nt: TGCGCCAGCAGATCTACTAGCGGGAGAGTCCCCTACGAGCAGTACTTC
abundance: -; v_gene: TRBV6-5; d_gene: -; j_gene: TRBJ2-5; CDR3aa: CASSRRGGETQYF; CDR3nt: TGTGCCAGCAGCCGCAGGGGAGGGGAGACCCAGTACTTC
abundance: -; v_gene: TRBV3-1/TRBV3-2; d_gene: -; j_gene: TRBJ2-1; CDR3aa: CASSPGQQQKQFF; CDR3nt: TGTGCCAGCAGTCCCGGACAACAACAGAAGCAGTTCTTC
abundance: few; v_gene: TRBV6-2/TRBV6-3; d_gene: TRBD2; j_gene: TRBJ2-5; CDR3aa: CASSSREGGTQYF; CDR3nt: TGTGCCAGCAGCTCCAGGGAGGGCGGGACCCAGTACTTC
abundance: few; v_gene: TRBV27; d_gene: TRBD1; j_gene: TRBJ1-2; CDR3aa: CASSLSGRGLGGYTF; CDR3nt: TGTGCCAGCAGTTTATCTGGCAGGGGGCTTGGTGGCTACACCTTC
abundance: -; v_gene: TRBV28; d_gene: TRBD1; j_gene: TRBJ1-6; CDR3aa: CASSSGQGVGSPLHF; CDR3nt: TGTGCCAGCAGTTCGGGACAGGGGGTAGGTTCACCCCTCCACTTT
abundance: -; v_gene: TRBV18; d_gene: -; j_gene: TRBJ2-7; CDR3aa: CASSQEGLRGEQYF; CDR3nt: TGTGCCAGCTCACAAGAGGGCCTGCGAGGGGAGCAGTACTTC
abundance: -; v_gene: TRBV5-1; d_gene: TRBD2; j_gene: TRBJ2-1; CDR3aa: CASSLPIGLAGPDNEQFF; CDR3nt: TGCGCCAGCAGCTTGCCCATCGGACTAGCGGGGCCAGACAATGAGCAGTTCTTC
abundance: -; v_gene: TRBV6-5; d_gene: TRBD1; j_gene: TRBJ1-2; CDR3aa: CASSYSWTGGDNGYTF; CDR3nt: TGTGCCAGCAGTTACTCTTGGACAGGGGGCGATAATGGCTACACCTTC
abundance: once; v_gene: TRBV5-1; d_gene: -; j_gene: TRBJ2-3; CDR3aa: CASSLRRSDTQYF; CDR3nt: TGCGCCAGCAGCCTCAGGCGTAGTGATACGCAGTATTTT
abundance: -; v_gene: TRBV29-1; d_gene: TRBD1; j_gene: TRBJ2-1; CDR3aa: CSVEGQGVHNEQFF; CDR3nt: TGCAGCGTTGAGGGACAGGGGGTGCACAATGAGCAGTTCTTC
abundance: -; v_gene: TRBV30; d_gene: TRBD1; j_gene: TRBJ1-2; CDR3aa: CAWSPGQGAYGYTF; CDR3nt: TGTGCCTGGAGTCCAGGACAGGGGGCATATGGCTACACCTTC
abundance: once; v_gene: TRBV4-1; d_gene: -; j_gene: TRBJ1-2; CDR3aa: CASSQDASGFYGYTF; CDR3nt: TGCGCCAGCAGCCAAGACGCATCAGGATTCTATGGCTACACCTTC
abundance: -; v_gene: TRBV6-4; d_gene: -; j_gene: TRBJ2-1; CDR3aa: CASSDTPGHPEQFF; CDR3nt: TGTGCCAGCAGTGACACCCCCGGACACCCAGAGCAGTTCTTC
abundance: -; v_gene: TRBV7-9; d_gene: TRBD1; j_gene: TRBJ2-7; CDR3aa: CASSLLLGTGGNEQYF; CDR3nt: TGTGCCAGCAGCTTATTACTCGGGACAGGGGGCAACGAGCAGTACTTC
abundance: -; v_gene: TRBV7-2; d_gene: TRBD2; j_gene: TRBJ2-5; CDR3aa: CASSSLQGLGEETQYF; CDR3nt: TGTGCCAGCAGCTCCCTACAGGGACTAGGGGAAGAGACCCAGTACTTC
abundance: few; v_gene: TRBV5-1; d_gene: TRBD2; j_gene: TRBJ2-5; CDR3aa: CASSVIRTSGGRETQYF; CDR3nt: TGCGCCAGCAGCGTTATTCGGACTAGCGGGGGTCGGGAGACCCAGTACTTC
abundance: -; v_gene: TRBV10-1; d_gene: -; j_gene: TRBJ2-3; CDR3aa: CASSVLGDTQYF; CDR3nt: TGCGCCAGCAGTGTGCTCGGAGATACGCAGTATTTT
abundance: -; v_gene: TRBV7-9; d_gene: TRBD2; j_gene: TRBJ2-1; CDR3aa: CASSERLADTEQFF; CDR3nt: TGTGCCAGCAGCGAGAGACTAGCGGATACCGAGCAGTTCTTC
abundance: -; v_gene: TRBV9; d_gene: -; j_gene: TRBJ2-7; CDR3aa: CASSYSGTSYEQYF; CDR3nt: TGTGCCAGCAGCTACTCGGGTACCTCCTACGAGCAGTACTTC
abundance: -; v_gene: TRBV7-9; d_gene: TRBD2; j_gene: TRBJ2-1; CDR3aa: CASRPLAGGPNEQFF; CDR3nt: TGTGCCAGCAGGCCCCTAGCGGGAGGGCCGAATGAGCAGTTCTTC
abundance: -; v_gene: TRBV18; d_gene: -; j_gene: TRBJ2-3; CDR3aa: CASSPPVVTDTQYF; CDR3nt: TGTGCCAGCTCACCCCCCGTAGTTACAGATACGCAGTATTTT
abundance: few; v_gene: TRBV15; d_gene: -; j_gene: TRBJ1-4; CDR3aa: CATSRDGGASNEKLFF; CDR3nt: TGTGCCACCAGCAGAGATGGGGGGGCATCTAATGAAAAACTGTTTTTT
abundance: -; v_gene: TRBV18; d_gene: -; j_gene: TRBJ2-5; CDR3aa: CASSSLFARVETQYF; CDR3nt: TGTGCCAGCTCATCCCTCTTTGCCAGGGTAGAGACCCAGTACTTC
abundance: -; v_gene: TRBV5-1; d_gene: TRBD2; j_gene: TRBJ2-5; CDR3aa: CASSLGTSEETQYF; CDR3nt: TGCGCCAGCAGCTTGGGGACTAGCGAAGAGACCCAGTACTTC
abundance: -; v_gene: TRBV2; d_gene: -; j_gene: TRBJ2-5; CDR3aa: CASSEVGEETQYF; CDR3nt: TGTGCCAGCAGTGAGGTGGGAGAAGAGACCCAGTACTTC
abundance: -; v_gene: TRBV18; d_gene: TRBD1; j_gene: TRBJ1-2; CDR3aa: CASSPGQGFGYTF; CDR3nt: TGTGCCAGCTCACCAGGACAGGGTTTTGGCTACACCTTC
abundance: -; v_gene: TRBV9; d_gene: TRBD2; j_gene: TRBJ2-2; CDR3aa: CASSVPRSGSDTGELFF; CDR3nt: TGTGCCAGCAGCGTCCCTCGGAGCGGGAGTGATACCGGGGAGCTGTTTTTT
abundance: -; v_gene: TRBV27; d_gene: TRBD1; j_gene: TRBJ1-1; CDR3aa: CASSPGTGGLVSEAFF; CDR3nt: TGTGCCAGCAGTCCAGGGACAGGGGGTTTGGTCTCTGAAGCTTTCTTT
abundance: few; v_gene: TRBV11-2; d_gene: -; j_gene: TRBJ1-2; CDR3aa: CASSLRLDPRGYTF; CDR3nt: TGTGCCAGCAGCTTACGTCTCGATCCACGGGGCTACACCTTC
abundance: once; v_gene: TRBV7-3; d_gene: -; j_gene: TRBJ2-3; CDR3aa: CASSLGGSGSDTQYF; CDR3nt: TGTGCCAGCAGCTTAGGGGGTAGCGGCTCAGATACGCAGTATTTT
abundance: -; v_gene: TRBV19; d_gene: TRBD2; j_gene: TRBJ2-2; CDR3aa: CASRAGVDTGELFF; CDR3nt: TGTGCCAGTAGAGCGGGAGTTGACACCGGGGAGCTGTTTTTT
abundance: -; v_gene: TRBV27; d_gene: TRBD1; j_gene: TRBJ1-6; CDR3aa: CASSLSPGGSSYNSPLHF; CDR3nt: TGTGCCAGCAGTTTAAGTCCAGGGGGGAGCTCCTATAATTCACCCCTCCACTTT
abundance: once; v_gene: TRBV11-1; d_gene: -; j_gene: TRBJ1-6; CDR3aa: CASSLSGTLNSPLHF; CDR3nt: TGTGCCAGCAGCCTTTCCGGGACATTGAATTCACCCCTCCACTTT
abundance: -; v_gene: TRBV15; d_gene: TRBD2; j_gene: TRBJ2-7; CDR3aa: CARGTSGSNWYYEQYF; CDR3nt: TGTGCCAGGGGGACTAGCGGGAGCAATTGGTACTACGAGCAGTACTTC
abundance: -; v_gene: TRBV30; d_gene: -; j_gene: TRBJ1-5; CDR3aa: CASGTAGWPQHF; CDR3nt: TGTGCCTCAGGGACGGCGGGGTGGCCCCAGCATTTT
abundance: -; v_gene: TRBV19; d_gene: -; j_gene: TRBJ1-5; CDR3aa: CASTLPGGRQPQHF; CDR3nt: TGTGCCAGTACCCTCCCGGGGGGAAGACAGCCCCAGCATTTT
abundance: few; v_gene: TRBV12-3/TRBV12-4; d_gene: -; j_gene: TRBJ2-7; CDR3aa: CASSPHAGNEQYF; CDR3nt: TGTGCCAGCAGTCCACACGCCGGGAACGAGCAGTACTTC
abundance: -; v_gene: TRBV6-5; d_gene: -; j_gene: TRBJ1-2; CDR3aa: CASTKDSNYGYTF; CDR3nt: TGTGCCAGCACCAAAGACAGTAACTATGGCTACACCTTC
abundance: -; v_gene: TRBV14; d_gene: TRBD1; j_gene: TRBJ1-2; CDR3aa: CASSQGQGVRYGYTF; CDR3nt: TGTGCCAGCAGCCAAGGGCAGGGGGTTCGGTATGGCTACACCTTC
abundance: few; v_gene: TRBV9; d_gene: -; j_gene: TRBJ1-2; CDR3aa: CASSVTGYLDGYTF; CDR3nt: TGTGCCAGCAGCGTTACAGGGTATTTGGATGGCTACACCTTC
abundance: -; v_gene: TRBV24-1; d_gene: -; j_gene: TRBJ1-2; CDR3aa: CATSDLAGNYGYTF; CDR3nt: TGTGCCACCAGTGATTTGGCAGGGAACTATGGCTACACCTTC
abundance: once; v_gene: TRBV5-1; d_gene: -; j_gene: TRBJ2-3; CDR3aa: CASSLGDSRTDTQYF; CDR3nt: TGCGCCAGCAGCTTGGGAGACAGTCGCACAGATACGCAGTATTTT
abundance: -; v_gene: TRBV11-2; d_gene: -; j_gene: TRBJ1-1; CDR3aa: CASSLIGNRENTEAFF; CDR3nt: TGTGCCAGCAGCTTAATAGGGAACAGGGAGAACACTGAAGCTTTCTTT
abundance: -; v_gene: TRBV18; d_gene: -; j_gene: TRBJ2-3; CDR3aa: CASSFAGSGISTDTQYF; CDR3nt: TGTGCCAGCTCATTCGCGGGGAGCGGAATTAGCACAGATACGCAGTATTTT
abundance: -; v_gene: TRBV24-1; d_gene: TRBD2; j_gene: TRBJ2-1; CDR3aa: CATSENSGGAYNEQFF; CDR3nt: TGTGCCACCAGTGAAAATAGCGGGGGGGCCTACAATGAGCAGTTCTTC
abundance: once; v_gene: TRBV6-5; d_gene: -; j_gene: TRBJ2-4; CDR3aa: CASGETGLAKNIQYF; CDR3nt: TGTGCCAGCGGGGAGACAGGCTTAGCCAAAAACATTCAGTACTTC
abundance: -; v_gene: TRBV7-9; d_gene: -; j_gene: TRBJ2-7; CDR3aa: CASSLDLAPYEQYF; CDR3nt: TGTGCCAGCAGCTTAGATTTGGCCCCCTACGAGCAGTACTTC
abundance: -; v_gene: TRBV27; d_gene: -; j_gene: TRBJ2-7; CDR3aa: CASSRLGTYEQYF; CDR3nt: TGTGCCAGCAGCCGACTAGGAACCTACGAGCAGTACTTC
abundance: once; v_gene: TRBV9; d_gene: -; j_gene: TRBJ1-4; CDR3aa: CASNPGGAFATNEKLFF; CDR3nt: TGTGCCAGTAATCCTGGAGGCGCGTTTGCAACTAATGAAAAACTGTTTTTT